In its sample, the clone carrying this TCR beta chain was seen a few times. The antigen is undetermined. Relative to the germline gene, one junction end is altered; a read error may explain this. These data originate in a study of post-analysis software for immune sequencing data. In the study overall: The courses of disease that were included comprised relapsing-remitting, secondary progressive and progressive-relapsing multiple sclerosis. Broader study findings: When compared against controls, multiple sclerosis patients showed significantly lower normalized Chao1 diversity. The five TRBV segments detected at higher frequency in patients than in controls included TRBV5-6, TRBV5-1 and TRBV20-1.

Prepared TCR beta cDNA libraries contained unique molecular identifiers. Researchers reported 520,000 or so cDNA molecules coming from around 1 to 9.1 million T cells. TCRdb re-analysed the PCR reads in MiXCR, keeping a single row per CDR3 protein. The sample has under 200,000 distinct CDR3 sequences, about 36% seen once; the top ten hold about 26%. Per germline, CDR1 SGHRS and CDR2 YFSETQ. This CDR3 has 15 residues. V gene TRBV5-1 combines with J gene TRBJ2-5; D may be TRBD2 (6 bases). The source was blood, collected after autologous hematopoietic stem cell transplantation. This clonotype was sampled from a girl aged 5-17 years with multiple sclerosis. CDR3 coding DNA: TGCGCCAGCAGCTTGGGCGTGGGGACTGAAGAGACCCCGTACTTC. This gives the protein CASSLGVGTEETPYF. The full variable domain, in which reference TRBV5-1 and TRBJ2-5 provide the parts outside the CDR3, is KAGVTQTPRYLIKTRGQQVTLSCSPISGHRSVSWYQQTPGQGLQFLFEYFSETQRNKGNFPGRFSGRQFSNSRSEMNVSTLELGDSALYLCASSLGVGTEETPYFGPGTRLLVL.